A single TCR beta chain is shown here with its context. CDR3 size: 17 residues. With 5 bases clipped from V and 5 bases from J, the junction kept 11 bases outside the gene matches. The PCR contained 60 Vbeta and 13 Jbeta primers. Sequencing was performed with immunoSEQ multiplex PCR; in TCRdb, only in-frame clones are kept and a portion is missing. The table has about 100,000 clones, roughly 80% seen once. This specimen belongs to a study of cytomegalovirus exposure and HLA in healthy donors. The material sequenced was PBMCs. This sequence originates from a man aged 40-49 years in good health and CMV-seropositive. The rearrangement joins TRBV6-7 to TRBJ2-5; 13 positions agree with TRBD2. TRBV6-7 is an ORF, and what it does is uncertain. Written as DNA, the CDR3 is TGTGCCAGCAGTCTCCGGACTAGCGGGGGAGGTGAGGAGACCCAGTACTTC. As protein: CASSLRTSGGGEETQYF.